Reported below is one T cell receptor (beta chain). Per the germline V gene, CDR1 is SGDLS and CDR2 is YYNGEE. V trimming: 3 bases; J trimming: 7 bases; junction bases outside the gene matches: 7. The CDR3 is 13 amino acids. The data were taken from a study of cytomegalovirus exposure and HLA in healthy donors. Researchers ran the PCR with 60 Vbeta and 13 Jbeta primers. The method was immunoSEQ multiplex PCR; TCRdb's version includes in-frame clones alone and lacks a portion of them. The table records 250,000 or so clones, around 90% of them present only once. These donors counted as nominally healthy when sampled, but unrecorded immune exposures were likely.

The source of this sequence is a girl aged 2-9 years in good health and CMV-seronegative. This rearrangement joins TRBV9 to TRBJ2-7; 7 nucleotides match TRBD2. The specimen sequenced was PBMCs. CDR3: CASSEWAGEEQYF. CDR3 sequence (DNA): TGTGCCAGCAGCGAATGGGCGGGGGAAGAGCAGTACTTC.